This TCR beta chain was sequenced in a study of shared clonotypes between healthy human individuals. Terminally differentiated effector memory CD45RA+ cells were excluded by CCR7 positive selection of CD45RO-negative cells. The CDR3 totals 15 residues. Trimming shortened V by 0 bases and J by 8 bases, and 11 bases separated the two germline ends. Germline V gene lookup returns CDR1 MNHEY and CDR2 SMNVEV (reference sequence). This clone appeared a single time. Repertoires were generated with immunoSEQ multiplex PCR, while TCRdb's copy carries only in-frame clones and drops some. The sample has about 590,000 clones; nearly 97% are singletons.

Sequencing was done on a sample of naive CD8+ T cells sorted from blood. This TCR came from a woman younger than 45 in good health. This sequence joins TRBV27 and TRBJ1-6; possibly TRBD1 for D (5 bases). The CDR3, as DNA: TGTGCCAGCAGTTTATCGATCGGGGCCGATTCACCCCTCCACTTT. This codes for CASSLSIGADSPLHF.